This record covers a single T cell receptor (beta chain). The CDR3 has 15 amino acids. Trimming shortened V by 0 bases and J by 2 bases, and 10 bases separated the two germline ends. Germline loops: CDR1 SNHLY, CDR2 FYNNEI. This specimen belongs to a study of blood T cell repertoires in COVID-19. Clones were read by immunoSEQ multiplex PCR, and TCRdb kept only the in-frame ones, dropping some. The sample lists under 150,000 clones; about 87% were seen once. J is TRBJ2-5 and V is TRBV2; the D gene is possibly TRBD2 (5 bases). Sequenced input: peripheral blood. The clonotype originates from a human donor in a cohort sampled during active COVID-19. The CDR3 here is CASSEARAAQETQYF. DNA of the CDR3: TGTGCCAGCAGTGAAGCGCGGGCGGCTCAAGAGACCCAGTACTTC.